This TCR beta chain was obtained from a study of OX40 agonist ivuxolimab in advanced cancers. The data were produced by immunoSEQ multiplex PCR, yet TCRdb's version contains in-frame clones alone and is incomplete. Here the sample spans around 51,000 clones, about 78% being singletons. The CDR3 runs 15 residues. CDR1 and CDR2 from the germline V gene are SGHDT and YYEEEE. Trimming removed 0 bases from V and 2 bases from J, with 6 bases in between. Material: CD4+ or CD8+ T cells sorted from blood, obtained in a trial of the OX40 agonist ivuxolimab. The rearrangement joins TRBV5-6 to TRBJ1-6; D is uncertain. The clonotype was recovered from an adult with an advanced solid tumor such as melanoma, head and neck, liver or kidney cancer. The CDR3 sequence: CASSLGQTYNSPLHF. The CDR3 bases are TGTGCCAGCAGCTTGGGACAAACCTATAATTCACCCCTCCACTTT.